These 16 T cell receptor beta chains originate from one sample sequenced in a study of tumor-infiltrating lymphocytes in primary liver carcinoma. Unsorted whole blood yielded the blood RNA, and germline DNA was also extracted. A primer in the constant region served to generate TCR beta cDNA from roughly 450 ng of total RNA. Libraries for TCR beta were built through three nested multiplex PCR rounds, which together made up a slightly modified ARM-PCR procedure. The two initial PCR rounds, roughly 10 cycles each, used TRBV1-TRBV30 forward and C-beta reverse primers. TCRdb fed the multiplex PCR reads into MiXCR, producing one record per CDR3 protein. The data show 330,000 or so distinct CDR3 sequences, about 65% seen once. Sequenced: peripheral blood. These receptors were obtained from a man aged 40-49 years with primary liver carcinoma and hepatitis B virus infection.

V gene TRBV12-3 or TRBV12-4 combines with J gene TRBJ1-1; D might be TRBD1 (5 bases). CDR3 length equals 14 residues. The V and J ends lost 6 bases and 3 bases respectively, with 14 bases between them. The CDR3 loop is CASSDRDQDTEAFF. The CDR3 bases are TGTGCCAGCAGCGACCGGGACCAGGACACTGAAGCTTTCTTT.

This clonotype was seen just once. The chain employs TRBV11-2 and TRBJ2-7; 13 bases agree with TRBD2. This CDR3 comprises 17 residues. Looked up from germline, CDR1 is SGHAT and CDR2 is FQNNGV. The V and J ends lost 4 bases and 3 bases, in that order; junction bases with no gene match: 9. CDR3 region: CASSSRTSGRVHYEQYF. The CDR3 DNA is TGTGCCAGCAGCTCCAGGACTAGCGGGAGAGTACACTACGAGCAGTACTTC.

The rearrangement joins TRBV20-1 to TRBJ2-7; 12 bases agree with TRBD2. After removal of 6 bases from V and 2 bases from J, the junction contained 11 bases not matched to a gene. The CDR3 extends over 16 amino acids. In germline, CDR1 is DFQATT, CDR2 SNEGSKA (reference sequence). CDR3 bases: TGCAGTGCGACCATTACTAGCGGGAGGATGGCCTACGAGCAGTACTTC. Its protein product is CSATITSGRMAYEQYF.

The CDR3 region has the DNA TGTGCCAGCAGCTCAGGTGGACTAGTCTACAATGAGCAGTTCTTC. Its protein is CASSSGGLVYNEQFF. The chain links TRBV7-9 to TRBJ2-1; 7 nucleotides match TRBD2. Trimming removed 4 bases from V and 3 bases from J; junction bases left unmatched: 6. Looked up from germline, CDR1 is SEHNR and CDR2 is FQNEAQ (reference sequence). CDR3 length: 15 amino acids.

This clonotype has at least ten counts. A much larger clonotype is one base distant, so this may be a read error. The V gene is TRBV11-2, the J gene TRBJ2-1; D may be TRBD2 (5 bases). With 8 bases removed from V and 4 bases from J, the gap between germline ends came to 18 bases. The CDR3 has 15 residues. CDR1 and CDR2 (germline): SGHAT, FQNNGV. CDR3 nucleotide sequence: TGTGCCAGCGGCGGGCCGGGAAATCTTTACAATGAGCAGTTCTTC. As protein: CASGGPGNLYNEQFF.

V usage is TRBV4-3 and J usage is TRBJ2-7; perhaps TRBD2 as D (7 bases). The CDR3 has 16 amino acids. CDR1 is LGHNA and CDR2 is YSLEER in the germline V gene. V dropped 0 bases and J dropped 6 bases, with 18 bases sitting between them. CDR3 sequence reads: CASSQDRTGGRCEQYF. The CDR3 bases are TGCGCCAGCAGCCAAGATAGGACGGGGGGCCGCTGCGAGCAGTACTTC.

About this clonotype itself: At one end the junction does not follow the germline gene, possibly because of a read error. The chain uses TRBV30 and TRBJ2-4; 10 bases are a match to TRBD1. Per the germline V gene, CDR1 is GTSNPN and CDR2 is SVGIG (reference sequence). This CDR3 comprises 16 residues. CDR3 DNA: TGTGCATGGAGTGCGGGACAGGGGACGTGGCGAGAGATTCAGTACTTC. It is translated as CAWSAGQGTWREIQYF.

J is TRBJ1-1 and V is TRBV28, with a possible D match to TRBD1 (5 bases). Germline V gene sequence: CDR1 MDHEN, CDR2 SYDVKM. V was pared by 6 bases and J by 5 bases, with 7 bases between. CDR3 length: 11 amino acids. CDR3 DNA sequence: TGTGCCAGCAGCGAGGGGACTGAAGCTTTCTTT. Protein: CASSEGTEAFF.

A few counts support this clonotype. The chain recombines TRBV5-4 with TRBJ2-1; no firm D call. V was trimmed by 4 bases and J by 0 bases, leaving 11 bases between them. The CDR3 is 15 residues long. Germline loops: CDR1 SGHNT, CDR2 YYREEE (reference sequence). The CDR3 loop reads CASSPDVSSYNEQFF. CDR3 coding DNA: TGTGCCAGCAGCCCGGACGTTAGCTCCTACAATGAGCAGTTCTTC.

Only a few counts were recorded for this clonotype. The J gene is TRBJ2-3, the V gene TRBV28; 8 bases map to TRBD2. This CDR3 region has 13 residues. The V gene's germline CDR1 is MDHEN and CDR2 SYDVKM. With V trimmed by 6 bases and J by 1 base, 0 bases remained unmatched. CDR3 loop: CASRTSGTDTQYF. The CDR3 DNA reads TGTGCCAGCAGGACTAGCGGCACAGATACGCAGTATTTT.

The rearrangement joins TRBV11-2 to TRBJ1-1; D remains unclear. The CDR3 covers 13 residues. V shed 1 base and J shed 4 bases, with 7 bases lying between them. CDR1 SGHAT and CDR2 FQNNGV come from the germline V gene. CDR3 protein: CASSLVVITEAFF. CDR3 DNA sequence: TGTGCCAGCAGCTTAGTGGTTATCACTGAAGCTTTCTTT.

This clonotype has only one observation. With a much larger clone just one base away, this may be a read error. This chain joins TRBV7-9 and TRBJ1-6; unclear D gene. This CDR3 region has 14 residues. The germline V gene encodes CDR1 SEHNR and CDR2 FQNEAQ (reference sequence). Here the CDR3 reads CASSLDLGNSPHHF. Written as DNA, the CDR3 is TGTGCCAGCAGCTTAGATCTCGGGAATTCACCCCACCACTTT.

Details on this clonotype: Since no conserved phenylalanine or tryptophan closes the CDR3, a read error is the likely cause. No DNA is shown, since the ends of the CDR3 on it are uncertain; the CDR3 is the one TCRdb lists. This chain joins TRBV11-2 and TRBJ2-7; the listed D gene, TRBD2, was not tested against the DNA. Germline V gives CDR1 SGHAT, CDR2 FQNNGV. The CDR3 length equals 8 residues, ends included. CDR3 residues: CASSSGTS.

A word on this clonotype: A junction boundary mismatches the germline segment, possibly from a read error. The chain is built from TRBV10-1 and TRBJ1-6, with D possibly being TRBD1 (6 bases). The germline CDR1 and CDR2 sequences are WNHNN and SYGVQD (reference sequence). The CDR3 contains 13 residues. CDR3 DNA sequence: TGCGCCAGCAGTTCAGGGGATAATTCATCCCTCCACTTT. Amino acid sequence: CASSSGDNSSLHF.

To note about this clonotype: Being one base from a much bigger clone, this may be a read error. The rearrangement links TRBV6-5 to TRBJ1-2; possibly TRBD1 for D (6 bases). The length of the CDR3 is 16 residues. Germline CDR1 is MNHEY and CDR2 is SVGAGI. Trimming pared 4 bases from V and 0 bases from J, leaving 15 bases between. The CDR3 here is CASSLWAQGPNYGYTF. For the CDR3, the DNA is TGTGCCAGCAGTTTATGGGCACAGGGCCCTAACTATGGCTACACCTTC.

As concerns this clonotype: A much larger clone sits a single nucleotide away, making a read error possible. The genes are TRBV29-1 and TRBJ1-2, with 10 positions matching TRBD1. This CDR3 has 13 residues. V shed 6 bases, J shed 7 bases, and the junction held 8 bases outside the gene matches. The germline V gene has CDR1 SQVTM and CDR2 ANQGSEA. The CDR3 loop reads CSVTGQGSAGYTF. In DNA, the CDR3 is TGCAGCGTAACGGGACAGGGGTCAGCTGGCTACACCTTC. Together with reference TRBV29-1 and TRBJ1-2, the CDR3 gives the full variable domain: SAVISQKPSRDICQRGTSLTIQCQVDSQVTMMFWYRQQPGQSLTLIATANQGSEATYESGFVIDKFPISRPNLTFSTLTVSNMSPEDSSIYLCSVTGQGSAGYTFGSGTRLTVV.